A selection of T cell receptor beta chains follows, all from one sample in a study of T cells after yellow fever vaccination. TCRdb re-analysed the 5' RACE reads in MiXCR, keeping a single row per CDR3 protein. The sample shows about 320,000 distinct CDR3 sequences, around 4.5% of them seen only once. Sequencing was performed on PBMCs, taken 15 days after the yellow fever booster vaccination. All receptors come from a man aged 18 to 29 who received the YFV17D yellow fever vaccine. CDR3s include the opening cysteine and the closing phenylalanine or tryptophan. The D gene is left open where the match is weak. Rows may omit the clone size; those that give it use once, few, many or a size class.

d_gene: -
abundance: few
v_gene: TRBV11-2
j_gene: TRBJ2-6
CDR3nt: TGTGCCAGCAGTCATTTCGCAGACCTTAGCTCTGGGGCCAACGTCCTGACTTTC
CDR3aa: CASSHFADLSSGANVLTF

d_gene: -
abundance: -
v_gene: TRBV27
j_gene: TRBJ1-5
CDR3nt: TGTGCCAGCAGATGGGATGGCCAGCATTTT
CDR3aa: CASRWDGQHF

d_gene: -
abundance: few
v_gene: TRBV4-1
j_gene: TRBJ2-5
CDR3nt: TGCGCCAGCAGCCAAGACGCAGGGGTGGAGACCCAGTACTTC
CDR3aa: CASSQDAGVETQYF

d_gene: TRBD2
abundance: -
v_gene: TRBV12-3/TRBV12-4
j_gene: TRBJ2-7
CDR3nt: TGTGCCAGCAGTCGGGGACTAGCGGGGGCTTACGAGCAGTACTTC
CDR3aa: CASSRGLAGAYEQYF

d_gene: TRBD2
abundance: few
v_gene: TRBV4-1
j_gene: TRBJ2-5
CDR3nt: TGCGCCAGCAGCCGGAGCGGGGGAATCCAAGAGACCCAGTACTTC
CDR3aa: CASSRSGGIQETQYF

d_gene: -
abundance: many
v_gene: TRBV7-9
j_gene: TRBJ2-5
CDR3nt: TGTGCCAGCAGCACCCTAGGACACACACTTCAAGAGACCCAGTACTTC
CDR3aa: CASSTLGHTLQETQYF

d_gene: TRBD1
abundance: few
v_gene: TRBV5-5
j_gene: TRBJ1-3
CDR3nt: TGTGCCAGCTGGGGACAGCCCTCTGGAAACACCATATATTTT
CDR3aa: CASWGQPSGNTIYF

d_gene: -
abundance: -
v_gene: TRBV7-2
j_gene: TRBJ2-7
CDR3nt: TGTGCCAGCAGCTTTTTTTTGGGTGATGGTTACGAGCAGTACTTC
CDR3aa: CASSFFLGDGYEQYF

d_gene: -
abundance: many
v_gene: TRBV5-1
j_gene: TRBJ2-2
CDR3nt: TGCGCCAGCAGCTTGGAGGGGGGACAGCTAACCGGGGAGCTGTTTTTT
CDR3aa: CASSLEGGQLTGELFF

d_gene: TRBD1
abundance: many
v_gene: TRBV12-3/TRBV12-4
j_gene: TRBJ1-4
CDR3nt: TGTGCCAGCAGGACCGACAGGGGGACTAATGAAAAACTGTTTTTT
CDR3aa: CASRTDRGTNEKLFF

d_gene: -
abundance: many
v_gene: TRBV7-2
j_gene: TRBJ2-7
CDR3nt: TGTGCCAGCAGCTTAGGAGCCGAGCAGTACTTC
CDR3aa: CASSLGAEQYF

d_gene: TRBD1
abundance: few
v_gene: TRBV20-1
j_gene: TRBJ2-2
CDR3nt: TGCAGTGCCTCCGGGACAGGGTCCGGGGAGCTGTTTTTT
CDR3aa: CSASGTGSGELFF

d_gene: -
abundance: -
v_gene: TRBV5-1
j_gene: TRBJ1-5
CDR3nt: TGCGCCAGCGATCTCGCGAATCGGAGCAATCAGCCCCAGCATTTT
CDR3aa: CASDLANRSNQPQHF

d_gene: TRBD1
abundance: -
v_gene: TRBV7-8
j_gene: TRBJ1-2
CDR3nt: TGTGCCAGCAGCTTAGTAGGGAGGGGGACAGGCCCCTCTAACTATGGCTACACCTTC
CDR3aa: CASSLVGRGTGPSNYGYTF

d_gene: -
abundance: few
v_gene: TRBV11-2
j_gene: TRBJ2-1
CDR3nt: TGTGCCAGCAGCTTAACGCGGGTCAATGAGCAGTTCTTC
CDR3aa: CASSLTRVNEQFF

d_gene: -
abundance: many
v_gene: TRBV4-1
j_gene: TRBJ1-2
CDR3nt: TGCGCCAGCAGTCCCAGGGTTGGGGGCGGATATGGCTACACCTTC
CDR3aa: CASSPRVGGGYGYTF

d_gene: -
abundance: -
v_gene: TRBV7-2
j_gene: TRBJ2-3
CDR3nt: TGTGCCAGCAACCCGACTGGCAGGGAGGATACGCAGTATTTT
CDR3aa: CASNPTGREDTQYF

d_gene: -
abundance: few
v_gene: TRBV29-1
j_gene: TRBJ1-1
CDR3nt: TGCAGCGTTGTTGAAGGGGTACGGACTGAAGCTTTCTTT
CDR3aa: CSVVEGVRTEAFF

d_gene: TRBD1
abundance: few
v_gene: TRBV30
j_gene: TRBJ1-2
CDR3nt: TGTGCCTCCGATACCGGGGGACAGAACTATGGCTACACCTTC
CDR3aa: CASDTGGQNYGYTF

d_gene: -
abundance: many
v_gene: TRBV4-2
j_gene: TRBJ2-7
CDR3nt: TGTGCCAGCAGCCAGCAGACTTCCCTCATCCCCGAGCAGTACTTC
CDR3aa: CASSQQTSLIPEQYF

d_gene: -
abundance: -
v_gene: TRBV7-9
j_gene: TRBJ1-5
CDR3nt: TGTGCCAGCAGCCGAACCAATTCACAGGGCAATCAGCCCCAGCATTTT
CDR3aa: CASSRTNSQGNQPQHF

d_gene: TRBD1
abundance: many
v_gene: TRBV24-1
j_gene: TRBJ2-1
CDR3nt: TGTGCCACCAGCTACTCCCTGGGTCTGGGACAGGGATCCAATGAGCAGTTCTTC
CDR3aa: CATSYSLGLGQGSNEQFF

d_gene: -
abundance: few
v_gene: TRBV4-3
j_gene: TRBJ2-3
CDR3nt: TGCGCCAGCAGCCAAGCCGGTCGGGCAGATACGCAGTATTTT
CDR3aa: CASSQAGRADTQYF

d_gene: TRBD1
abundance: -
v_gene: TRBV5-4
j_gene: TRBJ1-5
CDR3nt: TGTGCCAGCAGCTTGGGGACAGGGGTCGGGCAGCCCCAGCATTTT
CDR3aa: CASSLGTGVGQPQHF

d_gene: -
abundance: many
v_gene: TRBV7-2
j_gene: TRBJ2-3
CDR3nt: TGTGCCAGCAGTCTGGACGTCCTAGCGACAGATACGCAGTATTTT
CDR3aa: CASSLDVLATDTQYF

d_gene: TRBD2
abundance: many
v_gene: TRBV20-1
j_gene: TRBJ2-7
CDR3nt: TGCAGTGCTAGAGGAATTAGCGGGGGGGCCGTAAGCTACGAGCAGTACTTC
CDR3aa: CSARGISGGAVSYEQYF

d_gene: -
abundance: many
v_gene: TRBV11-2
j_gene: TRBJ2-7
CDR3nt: TGTGCCAGCAGCTTAACGGGGGCGCAAGAGCAGTACTTC
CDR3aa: CASSLTGAQEQYF

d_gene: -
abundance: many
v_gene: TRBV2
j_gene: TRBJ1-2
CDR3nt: TGTGCCAGCAGTGAAGAGGGGGGCTACTATGGCTACACCTTC
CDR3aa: CASSEEGGYYGYTF

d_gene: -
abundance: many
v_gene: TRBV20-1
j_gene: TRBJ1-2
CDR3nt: TGCAGTGCTAAGGGGGGAGCTAACTATGGCTACACCTTC
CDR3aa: CSAKGGANYGYTF

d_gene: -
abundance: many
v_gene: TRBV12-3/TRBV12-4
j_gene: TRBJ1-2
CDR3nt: TGTGCCAGCCGCGGGACCAATTCGGTTGGCTACACCTTC
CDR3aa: CASRGTNSVGYTF

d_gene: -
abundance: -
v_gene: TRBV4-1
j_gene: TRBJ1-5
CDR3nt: TGCGCCAGCAGCCAAGATCGCGGATTGGGGGGCGGTCAGCCCCAGCATTTT
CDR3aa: CASSQDRGLGGGQPQHF

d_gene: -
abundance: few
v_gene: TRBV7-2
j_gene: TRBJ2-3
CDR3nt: TGTGCCAGCAGCTACGAGACTAGCACAGATACGCAGTATTTT
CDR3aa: CASSYETSTDTQYF

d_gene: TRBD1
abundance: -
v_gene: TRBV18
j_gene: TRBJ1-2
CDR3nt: TGTGCCAGCTCATCGCGACAGGGGTGGGATGGCTACACCTTC
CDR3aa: CASSSRQGWDGYTF

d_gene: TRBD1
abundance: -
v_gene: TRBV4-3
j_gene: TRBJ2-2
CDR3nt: TGCGCCAGCAGCCAAGAAGGGGGCGGCGTAGACGGCACCGGGGAGCTGTTTTTT
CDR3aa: CASSQEGGGVDGTGELFF

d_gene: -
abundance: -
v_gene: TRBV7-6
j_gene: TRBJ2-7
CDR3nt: TGTGCCAGCAGCTTGGTGGGCAGGGGAGCCTACGAGCAGTACTTC
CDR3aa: CASSLVGRGAYEQYF

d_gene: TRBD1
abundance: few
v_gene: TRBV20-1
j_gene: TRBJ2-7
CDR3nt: TGCAGTGCTAGAGATGCCCAGGGGGCCGGGGAGCAGTACTTC
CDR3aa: CSARDAQGAGEQYF

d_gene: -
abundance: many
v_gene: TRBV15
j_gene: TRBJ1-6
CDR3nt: TGTGCCACCAGTAGACACGCGGATTCACCCCTCCACTTT
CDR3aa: CATSRHADSPLHF

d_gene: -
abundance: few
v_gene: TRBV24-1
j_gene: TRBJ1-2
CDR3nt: TGTGCCACCAGGGGCCCGGGGGCCCATGGCTACACCTTC
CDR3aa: CATRGPGAHGYTF

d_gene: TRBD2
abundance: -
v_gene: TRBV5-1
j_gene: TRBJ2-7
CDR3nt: TGCGCCAGCAGCCGCGGGACTAGCGGGGGTACCCAGTACTTC
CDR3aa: CASSRGTSGGTQYF

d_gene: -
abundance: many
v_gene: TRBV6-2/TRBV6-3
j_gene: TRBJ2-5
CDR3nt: TGTGCCAGCAGTGACCGGGCCGCAAATCGGGGAACCCAGTACTTC
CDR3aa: CASSDRAANRGTQYF

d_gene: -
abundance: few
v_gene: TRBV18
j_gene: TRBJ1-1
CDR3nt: TGTGCCAGCTCACCGCGAGAGGCCCACGGCACTGAAGCTTTCTTT
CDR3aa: CASSPREAHGTEAFF

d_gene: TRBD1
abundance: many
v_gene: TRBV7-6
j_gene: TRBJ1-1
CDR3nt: TGTGCCAGCAGCGCACGGGACAGGGGACCTGAAGCTTTCTTT
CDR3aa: CASSARDRGPEAFF

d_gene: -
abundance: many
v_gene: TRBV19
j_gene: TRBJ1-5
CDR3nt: TGTGCCAGTAGACAAAGGTCGTTAGATAGCAATCAGCCCCAGCATTTT
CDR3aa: CASRQRSLDSNQPQHF

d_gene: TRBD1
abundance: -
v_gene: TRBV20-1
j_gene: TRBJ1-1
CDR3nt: TGCAGTGCTAGACACAACAGGGGGGTTGCTGAAGCTTTCTTT
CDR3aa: CSARHNRGVAEAFF

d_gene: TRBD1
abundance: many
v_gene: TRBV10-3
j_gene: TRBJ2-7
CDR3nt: TGTGCCATCAGAGGACAGGTTAGCACCTACGAGCAGTACTTC
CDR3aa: CAIRGQVSTYEQYF

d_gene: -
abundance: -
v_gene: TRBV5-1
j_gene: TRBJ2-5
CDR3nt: TGCGCCAGCAGCTTGAGGGGTTTAACAGGAGAAGAGACCCAGTACTTC
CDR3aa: CASSLRGLTGEETQYF

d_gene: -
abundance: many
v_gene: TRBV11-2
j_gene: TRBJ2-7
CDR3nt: TGTGCCAGCAGCTTAGGTGGACGGATGAGCTCCTACGAGCAGTACTTC
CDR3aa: CASSLGGRMSSYEQYF

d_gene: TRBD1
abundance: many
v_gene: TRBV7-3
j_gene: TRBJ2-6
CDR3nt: TGTGCCAGCAGCGAAGACAGGGTTGGCGGGGCCAACGTCCTGACTTTC
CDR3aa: CASSEDRVGGANVLTF